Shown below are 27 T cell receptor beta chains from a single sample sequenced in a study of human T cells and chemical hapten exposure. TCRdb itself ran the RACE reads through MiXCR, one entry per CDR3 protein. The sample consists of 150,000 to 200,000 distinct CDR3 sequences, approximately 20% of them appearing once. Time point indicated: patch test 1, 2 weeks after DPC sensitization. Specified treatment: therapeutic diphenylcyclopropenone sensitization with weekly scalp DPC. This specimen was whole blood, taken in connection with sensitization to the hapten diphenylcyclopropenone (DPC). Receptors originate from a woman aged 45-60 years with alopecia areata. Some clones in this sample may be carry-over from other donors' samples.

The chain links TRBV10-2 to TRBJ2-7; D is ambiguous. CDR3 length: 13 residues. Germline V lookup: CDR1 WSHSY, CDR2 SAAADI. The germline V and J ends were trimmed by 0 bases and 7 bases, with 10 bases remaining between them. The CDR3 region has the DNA TGCGCCAGCAGTGAGTCGCTAGGCTGGGAGCAGTACTTC. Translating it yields CASSESLGWEQYF.

This CDR3 is CASRGNTGELFF. The DNA for the CDR3 is TGTGCCAGCAGAGGGAACACCGGGGAGCTGTTTTTT. The chain has TRBV27 and TRBJ2-2; D is unresolved. This CDR3 is built from 12 residues. Deletions cut 6 bases from V and 1 base from J, with 3 bases between. CDR1 is MNHEY, CDR2 SMNVEV, per germline (reference sequence).

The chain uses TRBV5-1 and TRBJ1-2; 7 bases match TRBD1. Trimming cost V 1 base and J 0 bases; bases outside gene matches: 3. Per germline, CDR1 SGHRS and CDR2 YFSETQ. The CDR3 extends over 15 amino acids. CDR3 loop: CASSLTGTANYGYTF. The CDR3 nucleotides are TGCGCCAGCAGCTTGACCGGGACAGCTAACTATGGCTACACCTTC.

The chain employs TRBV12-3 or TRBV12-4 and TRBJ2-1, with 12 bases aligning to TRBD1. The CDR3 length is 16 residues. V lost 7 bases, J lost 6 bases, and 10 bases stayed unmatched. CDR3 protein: CASTPAGDRGRNEQFF. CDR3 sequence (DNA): TGTGCCAGCACTCCTGCCGGGGACAGGGGGCGCAATGAGCAGTTCTTC.

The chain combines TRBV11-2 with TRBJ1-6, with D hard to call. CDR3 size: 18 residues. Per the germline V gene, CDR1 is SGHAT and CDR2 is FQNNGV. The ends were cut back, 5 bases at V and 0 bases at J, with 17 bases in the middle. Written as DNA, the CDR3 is TGTGCCAGCAGCCCTACCTTCGAGGGAAGCTCCTATAATTCACCCCTCCACTTT. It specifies CASSPTFEGSSYNSPLHF.

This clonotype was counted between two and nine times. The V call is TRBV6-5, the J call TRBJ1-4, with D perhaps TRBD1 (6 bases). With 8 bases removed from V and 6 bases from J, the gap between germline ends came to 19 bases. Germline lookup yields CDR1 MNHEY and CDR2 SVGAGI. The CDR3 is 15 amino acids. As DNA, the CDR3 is TGTGCCAGCGGGGGGGCGGTTGACGGATATGAAAAACTGTTTTTT. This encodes CASGGAVDGYEKLFF.

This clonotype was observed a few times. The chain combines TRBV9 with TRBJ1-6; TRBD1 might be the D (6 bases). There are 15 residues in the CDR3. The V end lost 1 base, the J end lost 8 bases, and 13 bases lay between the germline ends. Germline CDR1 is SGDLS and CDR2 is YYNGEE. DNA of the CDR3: TGTGCCAGCAGCGTAAGCAACAGGGTAGATTCACCCCTCCACTTT. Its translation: CASSVSNRVDSPLHF. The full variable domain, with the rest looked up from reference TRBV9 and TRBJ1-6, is DSGVTQTPKHLITATGQRVTLRCSPRSGDLSVYWYQQSLDQGLQFLIQYYNGEERAKGNILERFSAQQFPDLHSELNLSSLELGDSALYFCASSVSNRVDSPLHFGNGTRLTVT.

For the CDR3, the DNA is TGTGCCAGCTCACCACAGCTAGCGGACCACTCCTACAATGAGCAGTTCTTC. This codes for CASSPQLADHSYNEQFF. This chain links TRBV18 with TRBJ2-1, with 7 bases matching TRBD2. Trimming at V came to 1 base and at J to 0 bases, leaving 6 bases not matched to a gene. This CDR3 is 17 amino acids long. Looked up from germline, CDR1 is KGHSH and CDR2 is LQKENI.

In nucleotides, the CDR3 is TGTGCCAGCAGCCGGGGAGGGGGCTCTGGAAACACCATATATTTT. Translated: CASSRGGGSGNTIYF. This chain links TRBV3-1 with TRBJ1-3, with D possibly matching TRBD1 (6 bases). The CDR3 runs to 15 residues. Germline CDR1 reads LGHDT; CDR2 reads YNNKEL (reference sequence). The V end was cut by 4 bases, the J end by 0 bases, with 10 bases between.

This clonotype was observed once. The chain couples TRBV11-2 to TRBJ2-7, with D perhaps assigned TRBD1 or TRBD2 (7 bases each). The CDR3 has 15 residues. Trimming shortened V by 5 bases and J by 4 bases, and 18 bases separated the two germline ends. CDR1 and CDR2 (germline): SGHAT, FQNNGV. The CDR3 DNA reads TGTGCCAGCAGCCCCTCAGCGGGACAGAAGTACGAGCAGTACTTC. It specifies CASSPSAGQKYEQYF.

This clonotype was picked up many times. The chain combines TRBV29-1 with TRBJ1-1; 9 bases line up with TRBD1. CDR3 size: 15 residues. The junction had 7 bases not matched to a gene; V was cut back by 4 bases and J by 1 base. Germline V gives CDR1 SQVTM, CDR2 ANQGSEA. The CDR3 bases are TGCAGCGTTGGGGCTGTACAGGGGGCGAACACTGAAGCTTTCTTT. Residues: CSVGAVQGANTEAFF. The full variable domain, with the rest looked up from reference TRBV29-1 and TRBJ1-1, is SAVISQKPSRDICQRGTSLTIQCQVDSQVTMMFWYRQQPGQSLTLIATANQGSEATYESGFVIDKFPISRPNLTFSTLTVSNMSPEDSSIYLCSVGAVQGANTEAFFGQGTRLTVV.

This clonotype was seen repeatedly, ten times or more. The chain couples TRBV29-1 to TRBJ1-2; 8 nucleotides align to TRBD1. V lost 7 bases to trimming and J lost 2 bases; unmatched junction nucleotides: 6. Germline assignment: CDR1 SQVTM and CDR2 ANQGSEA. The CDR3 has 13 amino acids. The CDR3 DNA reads TGCAGCGCAGGACAGGGACAAAACTATGGCTACACCTTC. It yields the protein CSAGQGQNYGYTF. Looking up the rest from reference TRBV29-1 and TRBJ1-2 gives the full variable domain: SAVISQKPSRDICQRGTSLTIQCQVDSQVTMMFWYRQQPGQSLTLIATANQGSEATYESGFVIDKFPISRPNLTFSTLTVSNMSPEDSSIYLCSAGQGQNYGYTFGSGTRLTVV.

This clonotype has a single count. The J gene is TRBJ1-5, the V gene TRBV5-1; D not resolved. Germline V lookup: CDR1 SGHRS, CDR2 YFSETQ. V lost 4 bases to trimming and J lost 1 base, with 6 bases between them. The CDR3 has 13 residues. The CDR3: CASSPASNQPQHF. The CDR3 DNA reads TGCGCCAGCAGCCCCGCGAGCAATCAGCCCCAGCATTTT.

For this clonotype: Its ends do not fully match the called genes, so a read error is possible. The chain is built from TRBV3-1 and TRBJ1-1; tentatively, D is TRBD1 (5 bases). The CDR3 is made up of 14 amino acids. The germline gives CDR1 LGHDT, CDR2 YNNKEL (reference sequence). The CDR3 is CASSQIQEVAEAFF. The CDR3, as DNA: TGTGCCAGCAGCCAAATACAGGAGGTTGCTGAAGCCTTCTTT.

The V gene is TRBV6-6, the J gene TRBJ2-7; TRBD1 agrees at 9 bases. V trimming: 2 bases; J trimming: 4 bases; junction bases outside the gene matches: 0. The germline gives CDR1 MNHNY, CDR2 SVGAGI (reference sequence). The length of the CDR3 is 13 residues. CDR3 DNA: TGTGCCAGCAGTTACGACAGGGGGTACGAGCAGTACTTC. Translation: CASSYDRGYEQYF.

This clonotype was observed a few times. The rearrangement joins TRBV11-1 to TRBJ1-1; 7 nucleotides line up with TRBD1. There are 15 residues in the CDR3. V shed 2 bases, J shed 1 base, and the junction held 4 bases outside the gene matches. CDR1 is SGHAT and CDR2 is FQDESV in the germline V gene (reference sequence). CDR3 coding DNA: TGTGCCAGCAGCTTATTGACAGGGCAGAACACTGAAGCTTTCTTT. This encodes CASSLLTGQNTEAFF.

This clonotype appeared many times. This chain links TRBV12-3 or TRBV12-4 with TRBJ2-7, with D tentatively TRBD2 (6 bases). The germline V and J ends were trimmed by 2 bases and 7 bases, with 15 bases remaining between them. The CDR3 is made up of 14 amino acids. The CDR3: CASSLRTGVREQYF. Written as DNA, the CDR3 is TGTGCCAGCAGTTTAAGGACGGGAGTCCGGGAGCAGTACTTC.

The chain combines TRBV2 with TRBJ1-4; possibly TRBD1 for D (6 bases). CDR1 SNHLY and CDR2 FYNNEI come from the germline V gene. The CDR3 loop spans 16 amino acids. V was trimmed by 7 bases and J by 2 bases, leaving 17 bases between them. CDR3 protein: CASMFGGPGTNEKLFF. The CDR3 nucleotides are TGTGCCAGCATGTTCGGGGGGCCGGGCACTAATGAAAAACTGTTTTTT.

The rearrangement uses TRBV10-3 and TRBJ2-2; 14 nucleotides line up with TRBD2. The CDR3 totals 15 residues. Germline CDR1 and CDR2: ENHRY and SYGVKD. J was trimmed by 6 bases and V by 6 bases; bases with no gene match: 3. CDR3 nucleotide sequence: TGTGCCATCAGCGAGGGACTAGCGGGAGCCGGGGAGCTGTTTTTT. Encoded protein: CAISEGLAGAGELFF.

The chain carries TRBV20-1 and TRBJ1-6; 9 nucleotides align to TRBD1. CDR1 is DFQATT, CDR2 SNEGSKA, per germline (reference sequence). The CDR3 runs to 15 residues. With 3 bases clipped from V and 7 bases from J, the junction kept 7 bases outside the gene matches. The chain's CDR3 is CSASEGTGRNSPLHF. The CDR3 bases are TGCAGTGCTAGTGAGGGGACAGGGCGGAATTCACCCCTCCACTTT.

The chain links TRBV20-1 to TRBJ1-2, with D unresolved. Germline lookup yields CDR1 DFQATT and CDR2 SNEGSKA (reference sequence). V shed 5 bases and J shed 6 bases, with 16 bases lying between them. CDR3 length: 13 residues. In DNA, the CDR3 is TGCAGTGCTGGGAGTGGAAAACTCGATGGCTACACCTTC. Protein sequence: CSAGSGKLDGYTF.

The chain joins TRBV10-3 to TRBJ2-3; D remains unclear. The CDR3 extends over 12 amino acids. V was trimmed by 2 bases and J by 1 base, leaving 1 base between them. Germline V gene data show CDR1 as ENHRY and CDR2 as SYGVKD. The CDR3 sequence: CAISEGTDTQYF. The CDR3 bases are TGTGCCATCAGTGAGGGCACAGATACGCAGTATTTT.

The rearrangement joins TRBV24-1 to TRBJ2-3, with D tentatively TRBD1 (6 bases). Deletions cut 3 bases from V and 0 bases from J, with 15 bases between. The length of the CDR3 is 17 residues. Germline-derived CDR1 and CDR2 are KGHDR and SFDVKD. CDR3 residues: CATSDATGQPSTDTQYF. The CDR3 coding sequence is TGTGCCACCAGTGATGCTACCGGACAGCCCAGCACAGATACGCAGTATTTT.

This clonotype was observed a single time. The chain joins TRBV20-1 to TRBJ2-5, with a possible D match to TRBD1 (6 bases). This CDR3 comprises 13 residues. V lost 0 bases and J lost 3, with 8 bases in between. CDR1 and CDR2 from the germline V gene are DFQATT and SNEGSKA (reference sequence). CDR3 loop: CSARERGKETQYF. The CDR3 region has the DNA TGCAGTGCTAGAGAAAGGGGGAAAGAGACCCAGTACTTC.

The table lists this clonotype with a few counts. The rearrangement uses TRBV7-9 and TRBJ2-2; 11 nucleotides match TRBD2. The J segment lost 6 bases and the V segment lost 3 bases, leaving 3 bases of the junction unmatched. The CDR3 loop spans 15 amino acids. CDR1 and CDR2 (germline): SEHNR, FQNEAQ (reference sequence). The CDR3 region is CASSFLLAGAGELFF. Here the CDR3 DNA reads TGTGCCAGCAGCTTTTTACTAGCGGGAGCCGGGGAGCTGTTTTTT.

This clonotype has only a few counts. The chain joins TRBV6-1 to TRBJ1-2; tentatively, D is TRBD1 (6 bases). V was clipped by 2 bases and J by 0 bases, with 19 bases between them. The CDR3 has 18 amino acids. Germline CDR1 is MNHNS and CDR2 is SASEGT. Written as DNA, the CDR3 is TGTGCCAGCAGTGAATCCCCCACCGTGGCAGGGGCTAACTATGGCTACACCTTC. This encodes CASSESPTVAGANYGYTF.

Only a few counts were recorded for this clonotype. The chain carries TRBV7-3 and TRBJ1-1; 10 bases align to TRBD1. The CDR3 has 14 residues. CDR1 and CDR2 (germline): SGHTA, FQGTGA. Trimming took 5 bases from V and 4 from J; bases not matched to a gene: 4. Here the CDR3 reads CASSRDRGITEAFF. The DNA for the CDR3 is TGTGCCAGCAGCCGGGACAGGGGAATCACTGAAGCTTTCTTT.